The source of this TCR beta chain is a study of molecular identifiers for immune sequencing clone quantification. It was from 20,000 to 1,000,000 sorted cells, with 10%, 30% or 50% RNA, that naive CD8 libraries came. Previously described methods and listed TCR primers were used for bulk TCR libraries. TCRdb re-called the PCR reads through MiXCR, storing one row per CDR3 protein. The table lists under 350,000 distinct CDR3 sequences, roughly 23% of them singletons, with 0.65% to 0.95% in the top ten. This clonotype has just a few counts. The sequence came from a human donor in good health. Some libraries in this study had Jurkat cell RNA spiked in. Sequencing input: naive CD8+ T cells from blood, with Jurkat cell RNA spiked in. Sample subset: FACS-sorted CD8+CD4-CCR7+CD45RA+ naive T cells.

CDR3 amino acids: CASSRDSLYQPQHF. The CDR3 coding sequence is TGTGCCAGCAGCCGGGACAGTCTCTATCAGCCCCAGCATTTT. This chain connects TRBV7-9 to TRBJ1-5; 7 positions agree with TRBD1. This CDR3 spans 14 amino acids. Per germline, CDR1 SEHNR and CDR2 FQNEAQ (reference sequence). Germline trimming cut 5 bases from V and 5 bases from J; bases unmatched to any gene: 6.